This TCR beta chain was documented in a study of T cell changes during pregnancy in multiple sclerosis. Germline-derived CDR1 and CDR2 are SGHRS and YFSETQ. This CDR3 region has 14 residues. V lost 3 bases, J lost 0 bases, and 7 bases lay in between. Sequencing was performed with immunoSEQ multiplex PCR; in TCRdb, only in-frame clones are kept and a portion is missing. The table records about 2,200 clones, around 80% of them present only once. V usage is TRBV5-1 and J usage is TRBJ1-3; D is perhaps TRBD1 (5 bases). The source of this sequence is a female patient with multiple sclerosis, enrolled in a pregnancy study. Some clones in this sample may be carry-over from other donors' samples. Sequencing was performed on CD4+ T cells from PBMCs (not recorded whether the cells were cultured). The CDR3 region is CASSSTVSGNTIYF. The CDR3 coding sequence is TGCGCCAGCAGCTCGACAGTCTCTGGAAACACCATATATTTT.